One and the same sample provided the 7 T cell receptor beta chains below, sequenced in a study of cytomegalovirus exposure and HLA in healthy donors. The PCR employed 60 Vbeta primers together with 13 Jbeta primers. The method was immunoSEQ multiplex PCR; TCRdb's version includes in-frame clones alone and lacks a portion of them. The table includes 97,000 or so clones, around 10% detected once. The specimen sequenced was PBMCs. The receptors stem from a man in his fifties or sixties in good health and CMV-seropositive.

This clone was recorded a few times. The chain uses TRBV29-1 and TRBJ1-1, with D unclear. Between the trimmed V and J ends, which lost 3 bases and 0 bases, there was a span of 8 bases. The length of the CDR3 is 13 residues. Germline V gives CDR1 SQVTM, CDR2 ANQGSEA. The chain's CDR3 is CSVEVQLNTEAFF. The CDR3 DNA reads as TGCAGCGTTGAGGTACAGCTGAACACTGAAGCTTTCTTT. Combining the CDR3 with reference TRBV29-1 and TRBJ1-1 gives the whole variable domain SAVISQKPSRDICQRGTSLTIQCQVDSQVTMMFWYRQQPGQSLTLIATANQGSEATYESGFVIDKFPISRPNLTFSTLTVSNMSPEDSSIYLCSVEVQLNTEAFFGQGTRLTVV.

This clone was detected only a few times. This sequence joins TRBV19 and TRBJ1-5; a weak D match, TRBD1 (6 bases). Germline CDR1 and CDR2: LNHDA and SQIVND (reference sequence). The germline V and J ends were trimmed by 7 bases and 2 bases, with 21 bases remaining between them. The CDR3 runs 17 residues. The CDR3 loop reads CASTVETGSNRNQPQHF. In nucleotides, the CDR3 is TGTGCCAGTACGGTCGAGACAGGTTCCAATCGCAATCAGCCCCAGCATTTT.

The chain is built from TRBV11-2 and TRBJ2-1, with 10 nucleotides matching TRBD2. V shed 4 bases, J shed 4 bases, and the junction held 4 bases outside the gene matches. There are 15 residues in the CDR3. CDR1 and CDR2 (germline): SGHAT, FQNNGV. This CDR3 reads CASSSLAGGYNEQFF. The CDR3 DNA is TGTGCCAGCAGCTCCTTAGCGGGAGGTTACAATGAGCAGTTCTTC.

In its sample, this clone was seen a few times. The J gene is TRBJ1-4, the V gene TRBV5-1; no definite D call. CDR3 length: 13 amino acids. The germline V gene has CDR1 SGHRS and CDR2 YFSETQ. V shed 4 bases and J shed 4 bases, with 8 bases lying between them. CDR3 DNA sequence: TGCGCCAGCAGCCTAGATAATAATGAAAAACTGTTTTTT. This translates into CASSLDNNEKLFF.

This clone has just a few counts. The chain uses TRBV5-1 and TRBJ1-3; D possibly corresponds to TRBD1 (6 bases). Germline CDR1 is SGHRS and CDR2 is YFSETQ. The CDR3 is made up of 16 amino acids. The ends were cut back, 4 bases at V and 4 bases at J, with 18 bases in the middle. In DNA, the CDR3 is TGCGCCAGCAGCGCCTCCGGGACACAACAAGGAAACACCATATATTTT. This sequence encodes CASSASGTQQGNTIYF.

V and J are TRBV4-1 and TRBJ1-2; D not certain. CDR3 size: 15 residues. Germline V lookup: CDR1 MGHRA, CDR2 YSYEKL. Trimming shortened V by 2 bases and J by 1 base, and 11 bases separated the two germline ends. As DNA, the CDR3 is TGCGCCAGCAGCCAAAATGAGGGATATAACTATGGCTACACCTTC. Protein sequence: CASSQNEGYNYGYTF.

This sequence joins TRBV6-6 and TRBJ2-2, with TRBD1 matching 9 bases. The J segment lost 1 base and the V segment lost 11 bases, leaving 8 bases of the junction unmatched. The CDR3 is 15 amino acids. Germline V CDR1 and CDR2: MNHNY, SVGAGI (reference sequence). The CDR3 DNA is TGTGCCGGCACCAAGGGACAGGGGAACACCGGGGAGCTGTTTTTT. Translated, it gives CAGTKGQGNTGELFF.